This entry lists 16 T cell receptor beta chains sequenced from one sample in a study of T cells after yellow fever vaccination. TCRdb passed the 5' RACE reads through MiXCR, listing each CDR3 protein once. The sample consists of some 350,000 distinct CDR3 sequences, 3% to 4.5% of them appearing once. Source: PBMCs, taken 5 days after the yellow fever booster vaccination. All receptors come from a man aged 18 to 30 who received the YFV17D yellow fever vaccine.

This clonotype was seen ten or more times. The chain is built from TRBV6-5 and TRBJ1-1; D unclear. V was clipped by 7 bases and J by 2 bases, with 11 bases between them. The CDR3 is made up of 13 amino acids. Per germline, CDR1 MNHEY and CDR2 SVGAGI. The DNA for the CDR3 is TGTGCCAGCACCCAGACGGCTAACACTGAAGCTTTCTTT. It encodes CASTQTANTEAFF.

This rearrangement joins TRBV7-9 to TRBJ1-4; D unresolved. CDR3 length: 15 residues. Trimming cost V 0 bases and J 7 bases, with 12 bases left between them. From germline, CDR1 is SEHNR and CDR2 FQNEAQ (reference sequence). In nucleotides, the CDR3 is TGTGCCAGCAGCTTAGCGAGCTTTCGAGCTGAAAAACTGTTTTTT. It translates to CASSLASFRAEKLFF. The whole variable domain, filled in from reference TRBV7-9 and TRBJ1-4, reads DTGVSQNPRHKITKRGQNVTFRCDPISEHNRLYWYRQTLGQGPEFLTYFQNEAQLEKSRLLSDRFSAERPKGSFSTLEIQRTEQGDSAMYLCASSLASFRAEKLFFGSGTQLSVL.

The V gene is TRBV6-6, the J gene TRBJ2-3; 8 positions match TRBD2. V shed 2 bases, J shed 0 bases, and the junction held 13 bases outside the gene matches. Germline V lookup: CDR1 MNHNY, CDR2 SVGAGI (reference sequence). CDR3 size: 19 residues. CDR3 in amino acids: CASSYPAGGAGSSTDTQYF. The CDR3 DNA sequence: TGTGCCAGCAGTTACCCCGCCGGGGGGGCGGGGTCTAGCACAGATACGCAGTATTTT.

This clonotype was seen a handful of times. V is TRBV7-9 and J is TRBJ1-6, with D perhaps matching TRBD1 (5 bases). From germline, CDR1 is SEHNR and CDR2 FQNEAQ (reference sequence). The CDR3 has 15 amino acids. The ends were cut back, 4 bases at V and 7 bases at J, with 14 bases in the middle. The CDR3 DNA follows: TGTGCCAGCAGCTCCCGGGGGGTTGTCAATTCACCCCTCCACTTT. It translates to CASSSRGVVNSPLHF.

This clonotype has only a few counts. The CDR3 region has the DNA TGTGCCAGCAGTTACCGAAGGCAGCCCCAGCATTTT. Protein product: CASSYRRQPQHF. The rearrangement uses TRBV6-2 or TRBV6-3 and TRBJ1-5, with D uncertain. The CDR3 runs 12 residues. Trimming cost V 2 bases and J 7 bases, with 6 bases left between them. Looked up from germline, CDR1 is MNHEY and CDR2 is SVGEGT.

The chain couples TRBV10-3 to TRBJ1-2; the D is unclear. V was trimmed by 0 bases and J by 5 bases, leaving 16 bases between them. Germline V lookup: CDR1 ENHRY, CDR2 SYGVKD. This CDR3 is 16 amino acids long. The CDR3 coding sequence is TGTGCCATCAGTGAGTCGACTCGAGGCTTTTCATATGGCTACACCTTC. Translation: CAISESTRGFSYGYTF.

V is TRBV29-1 and J is TRBJ2-5; 9 bases match TRBD2. The V gene end was trimmed by 0 bases and the J gene end by 5 bases; junction bases not matched to a gene: 10. Germline assignment: CDR1 SQVTM and CDR2 ANQGSEA. CDR3 size: 16 residues. As DNA, the CDR3 is TGCAGCGTTGAAGATCAGGGTAGCGGGGGTCGGGAGACCCAGTACTTC. This encodes CSVEDQGSGGRETQYF.

The V call is TRBV24-1, the J call TRBJ2-1; D unclear. The CDR3 contains 12 residues. CDR1 is KGHDR, CDR2 SFDVKD, per germline. V lost 3 bases and J 9 bases, leaving 8 bases between the germline ends. The chain's CDR3 is CATSDPGLEQFF. The CDR3 nucleotides are TGTGCCACCAGTGATCCCGGCCTTGAGCAGTTCTTC.

The rearrangement links TRBV5-6 to TRBJ2-1; unclear D gene. Trimming pared 2 bases from V and 8 bases from J, leaving 8 bases between. CDR3 length equals 12 residues. Germline loops: CDR1 SGHDT, CDR2 YYEEEE. The CDR3 DNA reads as TGTGCCAGCAGCTTTGACCCCGATGAGCAGTTCTTC. Protein: CASSFDPDEQFF.

The gene calls are TRBV9 and TRBJ2-1, with TRBD2 identical over 12 bases. V was pared by 4 bases and J by 0 bases, with 8 bases of the junction left unmatched. CDR1 is SGDLS and CDR2 is YYNGEE in the germline V gene. The CDR3 loop spans 18 amino acids. The CDR3 region has the DNA TGTGCCAGCAGCTTCCCGACTAGCGGGGGAAGCTCCTACAATGAGCAGTTCTTC. Translating it yields CASSFPTSGGSSYNEQFF.

V and J are TRBV20-1 and TRBJ2-7, with D maybe TRBD2 (5 bases). The CDR3 runs 13 residues. Germline V lookup: CDR1 DFQATT, CDR2 SNEGSKA (reference sequence). Deletions cut 1 base from V and 3 bases from J, with 10 bases between. CDR3 protein: CSARGNGVYEQYF. CDR3 bases: TGCAGTGCTAGAGGGAACGGGGTCTACGAGCAGTACTTC.

This clonotype was recorded a few times. The chain combines TRBV24-1 with TRBJ2-3; maybe TRBD1 (5 bases). Germline CDR1 KGHDR, CDR2 SFDVKD. Trimming stripped 6 bases from V and 1 base from J, with 22 bases between. The CDR3 runs to 18 residues. CDR3 loop: CATSHLQVDSLCTDTQYF. DNA for the CDR3: TGTGCCACCAGTCATCTACAGGTAGACAGTCTGTGCACAGATACGCAGTATTTT.

There are a few counts of this clonotype. The gene calls are TRBV20-1 and TRBJ2-1; 7 bases line up with TRBD1. Germline V gives CDR1 DFQATT, CDR2 SNEGSKA (reference sequence). The CDR3 has 16 residues. After removal of 3 bases from V and 4 bases from J, the junction contained 12 bases not matched to a gene. The chain's CDR3 is CSASPDHRGGYNEQFF. The CDR3 bases are TGCAGTGCTAGTCCTGACCACAGGGGTGGGTACAATGAGCAGTTCTTC.

This chain links TRBV7-2 with TRBJ2-1, with D possibly being TRBD2 (5 bases). The CDR3 consists of 12 residues. V was trimmed by 6 bases and J by 8 bases, leaving 11 bases between them. CDR1 and CDR2 (germline): SGHTA, FQGNSA. The chain's CDR3 is CASRQEGYEQFF. The CDR3 nucleotides are TGTGCCAGCAGGCAAGAGGGTTATGAGCAGTTCTTC.

This chain uses TRBV5-1 with TRBJ2-2, with D perhaps TRBD1 (6 bases). Germline assignment: CDR1 SGHRS and CDR2 YFSETQ. V lost 3 bases to trimming and J lost 1 base, with 13 bases between them. This CDR3 spans 16 amino acids. The CDR3 nucleotides read TGCGCCAGCAGCTGGGATCCGACAGGGAACACCGGGGAGCTGTTTTTT. Encoded protein: CASSWDPTGNTGELFF.

The chain recombines TRBV12-3 or TRBV12-4 with TRBJ2-7; possibly TRBD1 for D (5 bases). V was clipped by 6 bases and J by 7 bases, with 16 bases between them. CDR3 length: 13 residues. The CDR3, as DNA: TGTGCCAGCAGCGGTGTTTTGGCAGGGGAGCAGTACTTC. It yields the protein CASSGVLAGEQYF.